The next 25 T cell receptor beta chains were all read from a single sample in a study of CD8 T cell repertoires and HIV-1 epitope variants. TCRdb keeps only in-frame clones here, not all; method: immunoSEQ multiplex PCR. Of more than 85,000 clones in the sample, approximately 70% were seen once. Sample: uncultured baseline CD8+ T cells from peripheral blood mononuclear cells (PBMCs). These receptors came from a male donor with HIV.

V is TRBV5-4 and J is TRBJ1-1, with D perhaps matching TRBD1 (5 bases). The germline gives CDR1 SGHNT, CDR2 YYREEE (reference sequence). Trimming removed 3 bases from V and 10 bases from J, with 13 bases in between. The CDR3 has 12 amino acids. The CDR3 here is CASSYDSVGAFF. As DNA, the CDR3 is TGTGCCAGCAGCTACGACAGCGTTGGAGCTTTCTTT.

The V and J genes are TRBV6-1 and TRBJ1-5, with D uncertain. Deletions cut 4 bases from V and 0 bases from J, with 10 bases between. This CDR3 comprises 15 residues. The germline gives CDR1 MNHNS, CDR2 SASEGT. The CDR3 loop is CASSGAIHSNQPQHF. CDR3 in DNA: TGTGCCAGCAGTGGAGCCATACATAGCAATCAGCCCCAGCATTTT.

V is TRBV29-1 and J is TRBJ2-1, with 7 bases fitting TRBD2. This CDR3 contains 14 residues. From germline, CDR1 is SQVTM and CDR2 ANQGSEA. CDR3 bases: TGCGGTATCGTCGGGGGGAGCTCCTACAATGAGCAGTTCTTC. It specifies CGIVGGSSYNEQFF.

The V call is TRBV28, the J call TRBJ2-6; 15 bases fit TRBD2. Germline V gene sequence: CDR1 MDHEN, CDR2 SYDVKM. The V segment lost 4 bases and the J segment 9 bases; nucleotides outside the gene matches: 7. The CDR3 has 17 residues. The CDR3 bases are TGTGCCAGCAGTTCCGGACTAGCGGGGGGGCAGTTCAACGTCCTGACTTTC. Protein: CASSSGLAGGQFNVLTF.

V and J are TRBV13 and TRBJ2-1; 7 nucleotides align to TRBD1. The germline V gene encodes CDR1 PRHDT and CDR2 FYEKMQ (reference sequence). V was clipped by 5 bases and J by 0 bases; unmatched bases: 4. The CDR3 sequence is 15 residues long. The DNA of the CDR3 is TGTGCCAGCAGCCAGGGGGACAACTCCTACAATGAGCAGTTCTTC. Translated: CASSQGDNSYNEQFF. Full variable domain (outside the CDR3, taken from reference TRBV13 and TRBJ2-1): AAGVIQSPRHLIKEKRETATLKCYPIPRHDTVYWYQQGPGQDPQFLISFYEKMQSDKGSIPDRFSAQQFSDYHSELNMSSLELGDSALYFCASSQGDNSYNEQFFGPGTRLTVL.

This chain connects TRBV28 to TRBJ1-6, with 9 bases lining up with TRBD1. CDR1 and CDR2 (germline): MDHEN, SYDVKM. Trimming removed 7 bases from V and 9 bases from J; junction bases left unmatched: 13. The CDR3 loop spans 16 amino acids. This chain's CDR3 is CASTAEQGAFPSPLHF. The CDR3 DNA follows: TGTGCCAGCACCGCGGAACAGGGGGCCTTTCCTTCACCCCTCCACTTT.

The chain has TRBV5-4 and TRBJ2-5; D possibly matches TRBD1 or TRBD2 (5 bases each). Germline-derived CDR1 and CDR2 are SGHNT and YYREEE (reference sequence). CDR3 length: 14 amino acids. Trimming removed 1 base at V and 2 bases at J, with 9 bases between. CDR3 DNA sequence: TGTGCCAGCAGCTTGCAGGGACCTCAAGAGACCCAGTACTTC. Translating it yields CASSLQGPQETQYF.

The CDR3 coding sequence is TGTGCCAGCAGTTTATGGTTAGCGGGGGGGCTAGGCAATGAGCAGTTCTTC. It codes for CASSLWLAGGLGNEQFF. The V gene is TRBV27, the J gene TRBJ2-1, with TRBD2 matching 11 bases. J lost 6 bases, V lost 1 base, and 8 bases had no gene match. CDR1 and CDR2 (germline): MNHEY, SMNVEV (reference sequence). There are 17 residues in the CDR3.

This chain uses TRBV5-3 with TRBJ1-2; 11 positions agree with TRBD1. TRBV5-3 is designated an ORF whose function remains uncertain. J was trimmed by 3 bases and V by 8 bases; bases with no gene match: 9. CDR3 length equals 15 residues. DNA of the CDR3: TGTGCCAGCAGCCCGGGACAGGGGGTCGACTATGGCTACACCTTC. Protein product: CASSPGQGVDYGYTF.

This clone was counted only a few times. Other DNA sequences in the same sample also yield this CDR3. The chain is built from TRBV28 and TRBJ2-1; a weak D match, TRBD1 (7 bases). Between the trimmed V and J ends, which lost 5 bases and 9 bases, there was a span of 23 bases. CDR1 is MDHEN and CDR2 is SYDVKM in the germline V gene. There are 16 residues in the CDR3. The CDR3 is CASSADREEIGIEQFF. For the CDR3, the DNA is TGTGCCAGCAGTGCAGACAGGGAGGAGATAGGGATTGAGCAGTTCTTC.

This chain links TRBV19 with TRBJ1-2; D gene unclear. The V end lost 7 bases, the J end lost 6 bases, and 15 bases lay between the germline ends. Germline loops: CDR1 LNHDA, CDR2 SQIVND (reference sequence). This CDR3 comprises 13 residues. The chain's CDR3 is CASINGPDDGYTF. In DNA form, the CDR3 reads TGTGCCAGTATTAATGGGCCAGATGATGGCTACACCTTC.

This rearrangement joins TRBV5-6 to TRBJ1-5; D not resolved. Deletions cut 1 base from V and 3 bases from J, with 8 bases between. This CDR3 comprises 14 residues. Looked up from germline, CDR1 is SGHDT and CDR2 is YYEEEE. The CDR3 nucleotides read TGTGCCAGCAGCTTGTGGCAGTACAATCAGCCCCAGCATTTT. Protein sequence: CASSLWQYNQPQHF.

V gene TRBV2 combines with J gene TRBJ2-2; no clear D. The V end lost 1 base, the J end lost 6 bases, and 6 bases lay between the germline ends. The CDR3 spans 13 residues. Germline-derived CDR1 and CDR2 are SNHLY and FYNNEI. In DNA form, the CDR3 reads TGTGCCAGCAGTGAAGGATGGCCCGGGGAGCTGTTTTTT. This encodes CASSEGWPGELFF.

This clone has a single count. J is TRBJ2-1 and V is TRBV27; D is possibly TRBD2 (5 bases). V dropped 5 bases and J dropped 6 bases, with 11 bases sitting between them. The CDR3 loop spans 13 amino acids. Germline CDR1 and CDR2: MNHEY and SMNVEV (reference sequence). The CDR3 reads CASSQRIPNEQFF. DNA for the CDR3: TGTGCCAGCAGTCAGCGGATCCCCAATGAGCAGTTCTTC.

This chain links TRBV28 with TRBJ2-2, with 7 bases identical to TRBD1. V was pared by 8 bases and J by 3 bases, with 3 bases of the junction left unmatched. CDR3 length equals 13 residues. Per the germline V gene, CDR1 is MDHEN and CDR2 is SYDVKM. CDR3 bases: TGTGCCAGCGACAGGGAAGACACCGGGGAGCTGTTTTTT. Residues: CASDREDTGELFF.

The CDR3 sequence: CASSPRLAGSGEQFF. The CDR3 nucleotides read TGCGCCAGCAGCCCCCGACTAGCGGGGTCTGGTGAGCAGTTCTTC. The rearrangement uses TRBV5-1 and TRBJ2-1, with 11 bases lining up with TRBD2. With 4 bases clipped from V and 9 bases from J, the junction kept 9 bases outside the gene matches. CDR1 SGHRS and CDR2 YFSETQ come from the germline V gene. This CDR3 contains 15 residues. The variable domain in full, with the rest retrieved from reference TRBV5-1 and TRBJ2-1, is KAGVTQTPRYLIKTRGQQVTLSCSPISGHRSVSWYQQTPGQGLQFLFEYFSETQRNKGNFPGRFSGRQFSNSRSEMNVSTLELGDSALYLCASSPRLAGSGEQFFGPGTRLTVL.

The CDR3 loop is CASSRIALREQYF. The CDR3 nucleotides are TGTGCCAGCTCTCGGATCGCTCTGAGGGAGCAGTACTTC. The chain has TRBV18 and TRBJ2-7; D is uncertain. This CDR3 comprises 13 residues. Germline V CDR1 and CDR2: KGHSH, LQKENI. Trimming pared 6 bases from V and 7 bases from J, leaving 16 bases between.

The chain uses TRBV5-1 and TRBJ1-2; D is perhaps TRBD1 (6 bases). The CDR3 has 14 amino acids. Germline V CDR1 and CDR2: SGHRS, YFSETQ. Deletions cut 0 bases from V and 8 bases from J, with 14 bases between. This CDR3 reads CASSLVAGAGGYTF. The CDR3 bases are TGCGCCAGCAGCTTGGTCGCGGGGGCTGGAGGCTACACCTTC.

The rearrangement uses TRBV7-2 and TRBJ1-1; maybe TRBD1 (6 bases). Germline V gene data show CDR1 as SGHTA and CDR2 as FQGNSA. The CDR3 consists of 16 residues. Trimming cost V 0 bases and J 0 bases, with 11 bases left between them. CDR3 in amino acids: CASSLALGTLNTEAFF. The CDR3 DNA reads TGTGCCAGCAGCTTAGCCCTCGGGACACTGAACACTGAAGCTTTCTTT.

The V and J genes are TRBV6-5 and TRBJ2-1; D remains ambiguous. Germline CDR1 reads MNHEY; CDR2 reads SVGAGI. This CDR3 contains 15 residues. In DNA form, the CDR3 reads TGTACGAGCACGTTTTTCTATGAGGAGAAGAATGAGCAGTTCTTC. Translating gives CTSTFFYEEKNEQFF.

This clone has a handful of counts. CDR3 in DNA: TGTGCCAGTAGTCCACCCGGACAGCCCTTTGGCTACACCTTC. This translates into CASSPPGQPFGYTF. The J gene is TRBJ1-2, the V gene TRBV19, with D possibly matching TRBD1 (6 bases). The CDR3 has 14 residues. The germline CDR1 and CDR2 sequences are LNHDA and SQIVND (reference sequence). Between the trimmed V and J ends, which lost 5 bases and 7 bases, there was a span of 17 bases.

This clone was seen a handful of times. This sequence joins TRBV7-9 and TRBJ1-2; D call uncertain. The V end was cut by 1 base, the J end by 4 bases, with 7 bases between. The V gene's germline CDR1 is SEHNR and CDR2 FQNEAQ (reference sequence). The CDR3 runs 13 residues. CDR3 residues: CASSLEGGYGYTF. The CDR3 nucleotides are TGTGCCAGCAGCTTAGAGGGCGGCTATGGCTACACCTTC.

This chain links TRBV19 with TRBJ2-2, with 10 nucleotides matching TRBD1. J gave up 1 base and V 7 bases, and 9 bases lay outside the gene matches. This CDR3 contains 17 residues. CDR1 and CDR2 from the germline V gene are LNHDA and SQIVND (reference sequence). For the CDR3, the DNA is TGTGCCAGTAAGTTCCACGGACAGGGGGTGAACACCGGGGAGCTGTTTTTT. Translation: CASKFHGQGVNTGELFF.

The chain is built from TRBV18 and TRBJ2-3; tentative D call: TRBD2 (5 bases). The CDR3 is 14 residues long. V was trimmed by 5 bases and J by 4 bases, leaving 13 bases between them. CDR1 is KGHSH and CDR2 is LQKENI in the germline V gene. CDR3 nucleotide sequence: TGTGCCAGCTCAGCGGGCAGAGGACCAGATACGCAGTATTTT. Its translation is CASSAGRGPDTQYF.

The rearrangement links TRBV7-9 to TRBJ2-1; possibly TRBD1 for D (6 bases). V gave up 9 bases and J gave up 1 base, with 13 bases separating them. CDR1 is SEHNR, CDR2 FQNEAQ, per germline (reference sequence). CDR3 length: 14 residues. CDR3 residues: CASTTGVSYNEQFF. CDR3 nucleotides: TGTGCCAGTACGACAGGAGTTTCCTACAATGAGCAGTTCTTC.